These T cell receptor beta chains were read from a single sample in a study of shared clonotypes between healthy human individuals. TCRdb's copy holds only in-frame clones and misses some; the assay was immunoSEQ multiplex PCR. Here the sample spans about 2.3 million clones, roughly 90% being singletons. Sequencing was done on a sample of naive CD4+ T cells from PBMCs. These receptor sequences come from a man between 18 and 29 years old in good health. Some clones in this sample may be carry-over from other donors' samples. Each CDR3 is given with its conserved first and last residue. A D gene is named only where the DNA matches it firmly. Clone size is not always given. Where it is, it says once, few, many or a class for expanded clones.

>-|-|TRBJ2-1|TRBV6-6
CASSQTGSGHNEQFF
TGTGCCAGCAGTCAGACAGGATCTGGCCACAATGAGCAGTTCTTC
>TRBD2|-|TRBJ2-5|TRBV5-6
CASSLAVGPGGTQYF
TGTGCCAGCAGCTTGGCCGTAGGGCCGGGGGGGACCCAGTACTTC
>TRBD2|-|TRBJ2-7|TRBV11-2
CASSLGVSGREQYF
TGTGCCAGCAGCTTAGGGGTTAGCGGGCGAGAGCAGTACTTC
>-|-|TRBJ1-2|TRBV28
CASSLGQVSPNGYTF
TGTGCCAGCAGTTTGGGTCAGGTGTCCCCCAATGGCTACACCTTC
>-|-|TRBJ2-7|TRBV27
CASSPSGRPYEQYF
TGTGCCAGCAGCCCATCGGGCAGACCCTACGAGCAGTACTTC
>-|-|TRBJ2-2|TRBV19
CASSMRTPGGELFF
TGTGCCAGTAGTATGAGGACACCGGGCGGGGAGCTGTTTTTT
>-|-|TRBJ2-7|TRBV27
CASSLGRASYEQYF
TGTGCCAGCAGTTTAGGGCGGGCTTCCTACGAGCAGTACTTC
>-|-|TRBJ2-7|TRBV7-9
CASSSRTAIPYEQYF
TGTGCCAGCAGCTCCCGGACAGCCATTCCCTACGAGCAGTACTTC
>TRBD1|-|TRBJ2-5|TRBV28
CASSFPETGGPIETQYF
TGTGCCAGCAGTTTCCCCGAGACAGGGGGACCTATAGAGACCCAGTACTTC
>-|few|TRBJ1-1|TRBV29-1
CSVGATGAEAFF
TGCAGCGTTGGTGCTACGGGGGCTGAAGCTTTCTTT
>TRBD2|-|TRBJ2-3|TRBV7-9
CASSSLSGSAADTQYF
TGTGCCAGCAGCTCCCTTAGCGGGAGTGCGGCAGATACGCAGTATTTT
>TRBD1|-|TRBJ2-2|TRBV6-1
CASSAGQDTGELFF
TGTGCCAGCAGTGCGGGACAGGACACCGGGGAGCTGTTTTTT
>-|-|TRBJ2-7|TRBV7-9
CASSPQIFAEDEQYF
TGTGCCAGCAGCCCACAAATATTTGCGGAGGACGAGCAGTACTTC
>TRBD1|-|TRBJ2-2|TRBV6-6
CASSSQDRGTGELFF
TGTGCCAGCAGTTCCCAGGACAGGGGCACCGGGGAGCTGTTTTTT
>TRBD1|-|TRBJ1-4|TRBV7-9
CASSLSPNRGGPSSGKLFF
TGTGCCAGCAGCTTAAGTCCTAACAGGGGAGGTCCCTCCTCGGGGAAACTGTTTTTT
>-|-|TRBJ1-5|TRBV30
CASTSGGSNQPQHF
TGTGCCTCCACCTCGGGGGGAAGCAATCAGCCCCAGCATTTT
>TRBD1|few|TRBJ1-1|TRBV29-1
CSAETGATEAFF
TGCAGCGCTGAGACAGGGGCCACTGAAGCTTTCTTT
>-|-|TRBJ1-1|TRBV7-2
CASSLRSRNTEAFF
TGTGCCAGCAGTCTAAGGTCACGGAACACTGAAGCTTTCTTT
>TRBD2|-|TRBJ2-2|TRBV4-2
CASSQDSGSGSTGELFF
TGTGCCAGCAGCCAAGATTCAGGTAGCGGGAGCACCGGGGAGCTGTTTTTT
>TRBD1|-|TRBJ2-1|TRBV9
CASSAGGQGTAEQFF
TGTGCCAGCAGCGCAGGGGGACAGGGGACGGCTGAGCAGTTCTTC
>-|-|TRBJ1-2|TRBV6-6
CASRQGNYGYTF
TGTGCCAGCAGGCAGGGGAACTATGGCTACACCTTC
>-|-|TRBJ1-2|TRBV4-1
CASSQGDSRLRYGYTF
TGCGCCAGCAGCCAAGGAGACAGCCGTCTACGCTATGGCTACACCTTC
>-|-|TRBJ2-7|TRBV29-1
CSVEWGILDEQYF
TGCAGCGTTGAGTGGGGGATACTGGACGAGCAGTACTTC
>-|-|TRBJ1-2|TRBV2
CASSAGEVYYGYTF
TGTGCCAGCAGTGCAGGGGAGGTATACTATGGCTACACCTTC
>-|few|TRBJ2-1|TRBV7-3
CASSLSPFGEQFF
TGTGCCAGCAGCTTAAGCCCCTTTGGTGAGCAGTTCTTC
>TRBD1|-|TRBJ2-6|TRBV5-6
CASSLGRQGGRPGANVLTF
TGTGCCAGCAGCTTGGGCCGACAGGGCGGCCGGCCTGGGGCCAACGTCCTGACTTTC
>TRBD1|-|TRBJ2-5|TRBV4-1
CASSQSDRGRGETQYF
TGCGCCAGCAGCCAGAGTGACAGGGGGCGAGGGGAGACCCAGTACTTC
>TRBD1|-|TRBJ1-2|TRBV7-2
CASSQRQGFDGYTF
TGTGCCAGCAGCCAAAGACAGGGCTTCGATGGCTACACCTTC
>-|-|TRBJ1-4|TRBV28
CASSSPGAEKLFF
TGTGCCAGCAGTTCCCCGGGGGCGGAAAAACTGTTTTTT
>-|-|TRBJ1-2|TRBV6-6
CASSYFGSNYGYTF
TGTGCCAGCAGTTATTTTGGCTCTAACTATGGCTACACCTTC
>-|-|TRBJ1-1|TRBV9
CASSRLSVGATEAFF
TGTGCCAGCAGCCGCCTTTCGGTAGGTGCGACTGAAGCTTTCTTT
>-|few|TRBJ1-5|TRBV4-3
CASSQEQGSNQPQHF
TGCGCCAGCAGCCAAGAACAGGGAAGCAATCAGCCCCAGCATTTT
>-|-|TRBJ2-1|TRBV5-1
CASKSLTGSNYNEQFF
TGCGCCAGCAAAAGCCTTACAGGTTCAAATTACAATGAGCAGTTCTTC
>-|-|TRBJ2-1|TRBV5-1
CASTWGSYNEQFF
TGCGCCAGCACCTGGGGCAGCTACAATGAGCAGTTCTTC